This T cell receptor (beta chain) was sequenced in a study of cytomegalovirus exposure and HLA in healthy donors. With respect to this clone: The germline gene is not matched at one end of the junction; a read error may be the cause.

The CDR3 runs 14 residues. The germline CDR1 and CDR2 sequences are SGHVS and FQNEAQ. Amplification used 60 Vbeta primers and 13 Jbeta primers. Clones were read by immunoSEQ multiplex PCR, and TCRdb kept only the in-frame ones, dropping some. The sample has some 97,000 clones; under 80% are singletons. The sequence came from a woman aged 45-59 years in good health and CMV-seropositive. The specimen was PBMCs. J is TRBJ2-7 and V is TRBV7-8; 9 positions agree with TRBD2. In nucleotides, the CDR3 is TGTGCCAGCAGCTTGCCGGGTAGCGGGGGTACCCCGTGGTTC. This encodes CASSLPGSGGTPWF. Looking up the rest from reference TRBV7-8 and TRBJ2-7 gives the full variable domain: GAGVSQSPRYKVAKRGQDVALRCDPISGHVSLFWYQQALGQGPEFLTYFQNEAQLDKSGLPSDRFFAERPEGSVSTLKIQRTQQEDSAVYLCASSLPGSGGTPWFGPGTRLTVT.